One sample yielded the 24 T cell receptor beta chains listed below, sequenced in a study of radiotherapy plus CTLA-4 blockade in lung cancer. The repertoire was sequenced with immunoSEQ multiplex PCR; TCRdb's copy has only in-frame clones and lacks some. Found here are 30,000 to 50,000 clones, 75% to 80% of them singletons; the top ten hold about 25%. The sequencing here drew on peripheral blood, taken from a patient treated with radiotherapy plus ipilimumab. The receptors stem from a human donor with non-small cell lung cancer that progressed on radiotherapy plus ipilimumab.

V usage is TRBV7-3 and J usage is TRBJ2-7, with D perhaps matching TRBD1 (6 bases). The CDR3 contains 16 residues. The V and J ends lost 5 bases and 1 base respectively, with 18 bases between them. Germline V gene lookup returns CDR1 SGHTA and CDR2 FQGTGA. The CDR3 reads CASSASSSGASYEQYF. In DNA form, the CDR3 reads TGTGCCAGCAGCGCCTCGTCTTCAGGGGCGTCCTACGAGCAGTACTTC. Full variable domain (rest looked up from reference TRBV7-3 and TRBJ2-7): GAGVSQTPSNKVTEKGKYVELRCDPISGHTALYWYRQSLGQGPEFLIYFQGTGAADDSGLPNDRFFAVRPEGSVSTLKIQRTERGDSAVYLCASSASSSGASYEQYFGPGTRLTVT.

In this sample, this clone turned up a few times. The chain links TRBV5-4 to TRBJ2-1; TRBD1 might be the D (6 bases). V shed 8 bases and J shed 2 bases, with 14 bases lying between them. Looked up from germline, CDR1 is SGHNT and CDR2 is YYREEE (reference sequence). The CDR3 totals 14 residues. Here the CDR3 DNA reads TGTGCCAGTGGACCGGGACACGCCTACAATGAGCAGTTCTTC. It is translated as CASGPGHAYNEQFF.

This chain connects TRBV28 to TRBJ2-5; TRBD2 might be the D (7 bases). The CDR3 loop spans 13 amino acids. CDR1 and CDR2 (germline): MDHEN, SYDVKM. V dropped 8 bases and J dropped 5 bases, with 15 bases sitting between them. DNA for the CDR3: TGTGCCAGCGGGGGGGCAGGCGAGGAGACCCAGTACTTC. Protein sequence: CASGGAGEETQYF. Complete variable domain (other parts from reference TRBV28 and TRBJ2-5): DVKVTQSSRYLVKRTGEKVFLECVQDMDHENMFWYRQDPGLGLRLIYFSYDVKMKEKGDIPEGYSVSREKKERFSLILESASTNQTSMYLCASGGAGEETQYFGPGTRLLVL.

This clone turned up a few times. The V gene is TRBV6-6, the J gene TRBJ1-1, with 7 nucleotides matching TRBD1. CDR3 length: 12 amino acids. CDR1 is MNHNY and CDR2 is SVGAGI in the germline V gene (reference sequence). V gave up 6 bases and J gave up 10 bases; unmatched junction bases: 8. Here the CDR3 reads CASSPGGQRAFF. The CDR3 region has the DNA TGTGCCAGCAGCCCCGGGGGACAGCGAGCTTTCTTT.

The V call is TRBV27, the J call TRBJ1-5, with 9 bases fitting TRBD1. This CDR3 is built from 14 residues. CDR1 is MNHEY and CDR2 is SMNVEV in the germline V gene (reference sequence). V trimming: 6 bases; J trimming: 8 bases; junction bases outside the gene matches: 8. CDR3 loop: CASRQTGGREPQHF. For the CDR3, the DNA is TGTGCCAGCAGACAGACAGGGGGTAGGGAGCCCCAGCATTTT.

A remark on this clone: Other nucleotide sequences from this sample produce the same CDR3. V gene TRBV18 combines with J gene TRBJ2-2, with D unclear. The length of the CDR3 is 13 residues. The V end lost 2 bases, the J end lost 7 bases, and 8 bases lay between the germline ends. Germline CDR1 reads KGHSH; CDR2 reads LQKENI. The CDR3 spells CASSPFSSGELFF. The DNA of the CDR3 is TGTGCCAGCTCACCATTTTCGAGCGGGGAGCTGTTTTTT.

The V gene is TRBV21-1, the J gene TRBJ2-5; the table's D call of TRBD1 was not tested on the DNA. TRBV21-1 is labeled a pseudogene. There are 16 residues in the CDR3. The CDR3 DNA sequence: TGTGCCAGCAGCAAAGTTCAGGGGCGTAGGGTAGAGACCCAGTACTTC. It specifies CASSKVQGRRVETQYF.

The genes are TRBV4-2 and TRBJ1-4; D may be TRBD1 (6 bases). CDR1 and CDR2 from the germline V gene are LGHNA and YNFKEQ. V lost 1 base, J lost 4 bases, and 19 bases lay in between. This CDR3 has 18 residues. For the CDR3, the DNA is TGTGCCAGCAGCCAAGCGCAGGGGCAGGGGAGTTTTAATGAAAAACTGTTTTTT. Translation gives CASSQAQGQGSFNEKLFF.

CDR3 sequence: CASSPPAGGYSSYEQYF. CDR3 DNA: TGTGCCAGCAGCCCCCCGGCGGGGGGTTATAGCTCCTACGAGCAGTACTTC. V usage is TRBV7-8 and J usage is TRBJ2-7, with TRBD2 matching over 8 bases. The V gene end was trimmed by 5 bases and the J gene end by 0 bases; junction bases not matched to a gene: 12. The CDR3 loop spans 17 amino acids. Germline V gene lookup returns CDR1 SGHVS and CDR2 FQNEAQ.

This clone was detected once. The rearrangement joins TRBV7-2 to TRBJ2-2, with 8 bases that match TRBD2. This CDR3 comprises 16 residues. CDR1 SGHTA and CDR2 FQGNSA come from the germline V gene. The ends lost 1 base at V and 1 base at J; junction bases unmatched: 2. As DNA, the CDR3 is TGTGCCAGCAGCTTAGTGGCGGGGGGGAACACCGGGGAGCTGTTTTTT. Translated, it gives CASSLVAGGNTGELFF. The full variable domain, its missing parts supplied by reference TRBV7-2 and TRBJ2-2, is GAGVSQSPSNKVTEKGKDVELRCDPISGHTALYWYRQSLGQGLEFLIYFQGNSAPDKSGLPSDRFSAERTGGSVSTLTIQRTQQEDSAVYLCASSLVAGGNTGELFFGEGSRLTVL.

Only one count was recorded for this clone. The CDR3 is CASSLGAGTAAAGQYF. CDR3 nucleotides: TGTGCCAGCAGCTTGGGGGCCGGGACAGCTGCGGCGGGGCAGTATTTT. This sequence joins TRBV5-6 and TRBJ2-3; TRBD1 agrees at 7 bases. The CDR3 spans 16 residues. The junction had 15 bases not matched to a gene; V was cut back by 0 bases and J by 11 bases. Germline V lookup: CDR1 SGHDT, CDR2 YYEEEE.

The genes are TRBV5-1 and TRBJ2-3; 11 bases are a match to TRBD2. V dropped 0 bases and J dropped 1; count of bases not matched to a gene: 1. The CDR3 totals 16 residues. Germline V gives CDR1 SGHRS, CDR2 YFSETQ. The CDR3 loop is CASSLDSGGGTDTQYF. CDR3 DNA sequence: TGCGCCAGCAGCTTGGATAGCGGGGGGGGCACAGATACGCAGTATTTT.

The chain links TRBV19 to TRBJ1-1, with D maybe TRBD1 (6 bases). V gave up 6 bases and J gave up 3 bases, with 11 bases separating them. The CDR3 spans 13 residues. CDR1 LNHDA and CDR2 SQIVND come from the germline V gene (reference sequence). The CDR3 DNA reads TGTGCCAGTAGCGGGGGGGCTTACACTGAAGCTTTCTTT. Encoded protein: CASSGGAYTEAFF.

This rearrangement joins TRBV4-2 to TRBJ1-2; D call uncertain. Trimming removed 4 bases from V and 6 bases from J, with 12 bases in between. The CDR3 runs 13 residues. Germline V CDR1 and CDR2: LGHNA, YNFKEQ. CDR3 nucleotides: TGTGCCAGCAGCCCGCGGGAGGGCCATGGCTACACCTTC. This codes for CASSPREGHGYTF.

This rearrangement joins TRBV5-4 to TRBJ1-2; 10 bases line up with TRBD1. J lost 4 bases, V lost 6 bases, and 15 bases had no gene match. CDR3 length: 17 residues. CDR1 and CDR2 from the germline V gene are SGHNT and YYREEE (reference sequence). The CDR3 sequence is CASTFTPIRQGAYGYTF. In nucleotides, the CDR3 is TGTGCCAGCACCTTCACTCCCATCCGACAGGGGGCCTATGGCTACACCTTC. The full variable domain, in which reference TRBV5-4 and TRBJ1-2 provide the parts outside the CDR3, is ETGVTQSPTHLIKTRGQQVTLRCSSQSGHNTVSWYQQALGQGPQFIFQYYREEENGRGNFPPRFSGLQFPNYSSELNVNALELDDSALYLCASTFTPIRQGAYGYTFGSGTRLTVV.

The V call is TRBV5-1, the J call TRBJ2-5; D is uncertain. Between the trimmed V and J ends, which lost 1 base and 3 bases, there was a span of 4 bases. The CDR3 totals 12 residues. Germline V gives CDR1 SGHRS, CDR2 YFSETQ. The CDR3 loop reads CASSLSEETQYF. In DNA, the CDR3 is TGCGCCAGCAGCTTGTCAGAAGAGACCCAGTACTTC.

The gene calls are TRBV29-1 and TRBJ2-3; D is possibly TRBD1 (6 bases). The germline gives CDR1 SQVTM, CDR2 ANQGSEA. The CDR3 extends over 12 amino acids. V gave up 6 bases and J gave up 3 bases, with 10 bases separating them. The CDR3 spells CSVGGSTDTQYF. In DNA form, the CDR3 reads TGCAGCGTAGGGGGATCGACAGATACGCAGTATTTT.

The genes are TRBV5-4 and TRBJ2-7; 8 nucleotides match TRBD1. J gave up 4 bases and V 4 bases, and 7 bases lay outside the gene matches. The CDR3 has 14 amino acids. CDR1 is SGHNT, CDR2 YYREEE, per germline (reference sequence). CDR3 amino acids: CASSAETGAYEQYF. The CDR3 DNA is TGTGCCAGCAGCGCAGAGACAGGGGCGTACGAGCAGTACTTC.

This clone has just a few counts. The rearrangement uses TRBV6-5 and TRBJ2-7; possible D gene TRBD2, 6 bases. The germline CDR1 and CDR2 sequences are MNHEY and SVGAGI. CDR3 size: 13 residues. The V and J ends lost 8 bases and 5 bases respectively, with 16 bases between them. The CDR3 sequence: CASRGGGVHEQYF. CDR3 nucleotide sequence: TGTGCCAGCCGAGGTGGAGGGGTTCACGAGCAGTACTTC.

This clone was observed at least ten times. The rearrangement joins TRBV6-6 to TRBJ1-1; 10 positions match TRBD1. Germline V CDR1 and CDR2: MNHNY, SVGAGI (reference sequence). This CDR3 is 14 amino acids long. V gave up 5 bases and J gave up 5 bases; unmatched junction bases: 5. In DNA form, the CDR3 reads TGTGCCAGCAGTATCCCGGGACAGGGGACTGAAGCTTTCTTT. Encoded protein: CASSIPGQGTEAFF.

This chain connects TRBV6-1 to TRBJ1-3; perhaps TRBD1 as D (5 bases). The CDR3 totals 12 residues. Germline loops: CDR1 MNHNS, CDR2 SASEGT. Trimming removed 1 base at V and 16 bases at J, with 14 bases between. CDR3 sequence reads: CASSEGGRAFYF. The CDR3 DNA reads TGTGCCAGCAGTGAAGGCGGCAGGGCCTTCTATTTT.

Written as DNA, the CDR3 is TGTGCCAGCAGCTTTTTAGCGGGGGGCCTTCAATCCTACAATGAGCAGTTCTTC. Translation gives CASSFLAGGLQSYNEQFF. J is TRBJ2-1 and V is TRBV11-2; the match to TRBD2 covers 10 bases. V dropped 3 bases and J dropped 1; count of bases not matched to a gene: 9. This CDR3 has 18 amino acids. The germline gives CDR1 SGHAT, CDR2 FQNNGV.

The chain uses TRBV6-5 and TRBJ2-7, with TRBD1 matching 9 bases. Per the germline V gene, CDR1 is MNHEY and CDR2 is SVGAGI. V shed 4 bases, J shed 4 bases, and the junction held 8 bases outside the gene matches. The CDR3 is 15 amino acids. The CDR3 loop is CASSSPGQGNYEQYF. The CDR3 DNA reads as TGTGCCAGCAGTTCCCCGGGACAGGGCAATTACGAGCAGTACTTC.

This clone has just a few counts. The J gene is TRBJ1-2, the V gene TRBV29-1; no definite D call. With 4 bases removed from V and 1 base from J, the gap between germline ends came to 13 bases. Per the germline V gene, CDR1 is SQVTM and CDR2 is ANQGSEA. CDR3 length: 14 residues. DNA of the CDR3: TGCAGCGTTGCCCCCGCTGGCTTTAACTATGGCTACACCTTC. Encoded protein: CSVAPAGFNYGYTF.